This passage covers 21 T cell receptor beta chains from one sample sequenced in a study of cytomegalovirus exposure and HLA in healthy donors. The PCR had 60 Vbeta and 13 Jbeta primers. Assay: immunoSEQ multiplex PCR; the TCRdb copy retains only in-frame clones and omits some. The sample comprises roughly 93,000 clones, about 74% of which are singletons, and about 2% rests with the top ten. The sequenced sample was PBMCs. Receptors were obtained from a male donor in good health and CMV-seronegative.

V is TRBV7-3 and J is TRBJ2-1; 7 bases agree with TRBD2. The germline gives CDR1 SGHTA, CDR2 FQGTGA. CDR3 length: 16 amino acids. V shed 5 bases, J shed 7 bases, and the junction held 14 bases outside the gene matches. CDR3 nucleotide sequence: TGTGCCAGCAGCGGCGGCCTCGGGGAGGGTTTTAATGAGCAGTTCTTC. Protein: CASSGGLGEGFNEQFF.

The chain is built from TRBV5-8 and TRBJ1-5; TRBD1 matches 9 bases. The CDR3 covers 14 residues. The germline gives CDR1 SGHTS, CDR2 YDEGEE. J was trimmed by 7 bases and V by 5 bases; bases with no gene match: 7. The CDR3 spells CASRRTGDGQPQHF. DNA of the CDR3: TGTGCCAGCAGGCGGACAGGGGATGGCCAGCCCCAGCATTTT.

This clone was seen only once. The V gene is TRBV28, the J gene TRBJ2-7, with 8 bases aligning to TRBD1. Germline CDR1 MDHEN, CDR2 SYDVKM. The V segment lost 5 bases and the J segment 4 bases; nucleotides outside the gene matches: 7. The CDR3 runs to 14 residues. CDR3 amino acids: CASSPPRDRYEQYF. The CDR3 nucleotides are TGTGCCAGCAGTCCCCCCCGGGACAGGTACGAGCAGTACTTC.

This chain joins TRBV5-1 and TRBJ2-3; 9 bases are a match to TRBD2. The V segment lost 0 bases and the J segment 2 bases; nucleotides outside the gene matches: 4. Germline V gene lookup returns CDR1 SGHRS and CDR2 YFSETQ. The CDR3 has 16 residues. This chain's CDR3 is CASSLVTSGLTDTQYF. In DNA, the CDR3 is TGCGCCAGCAGCTTGGTGACTAGCGGACTCACAGATACGCAGTATTTT. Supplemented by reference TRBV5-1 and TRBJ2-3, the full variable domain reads KAGVTQTPRYLIKTRGQQVTLSCSPISGHRSVSWYQQTPGQGLQFLFEYFSETQRNKGNFPGRFSGRQFSNSRSEMNVSTLELGDSALYLCASSLVTSGLTDTQYFGPGTRLTVL.

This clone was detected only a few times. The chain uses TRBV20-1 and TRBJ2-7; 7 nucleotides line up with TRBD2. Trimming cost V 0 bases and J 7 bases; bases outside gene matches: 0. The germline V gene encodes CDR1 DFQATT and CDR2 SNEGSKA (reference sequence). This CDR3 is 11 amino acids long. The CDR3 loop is CSAREAGEQYF. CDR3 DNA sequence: TGCAGTGCTAGAGAAGCGGGGGAGCAGTACTTC.

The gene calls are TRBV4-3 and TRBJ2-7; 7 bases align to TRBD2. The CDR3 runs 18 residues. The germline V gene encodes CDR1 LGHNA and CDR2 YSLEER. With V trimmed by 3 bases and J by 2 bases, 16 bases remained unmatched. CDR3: CASSQADFGGSGAYEQYF. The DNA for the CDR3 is TGCGCCAGCAGCCAGGCGGATTTTGGCGGGAGCGGGGCCTACGAGCAGTACTTC.

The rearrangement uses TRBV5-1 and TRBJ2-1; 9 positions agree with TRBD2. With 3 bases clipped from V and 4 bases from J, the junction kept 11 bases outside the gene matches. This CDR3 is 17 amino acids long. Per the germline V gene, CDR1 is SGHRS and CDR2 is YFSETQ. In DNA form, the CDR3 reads TGCGCCAGCAGCTCTACACCAGCGGGAGGAGGTTACAATGAGCAGTTCTTC. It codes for CASSSTPAGGGYNEQFF.

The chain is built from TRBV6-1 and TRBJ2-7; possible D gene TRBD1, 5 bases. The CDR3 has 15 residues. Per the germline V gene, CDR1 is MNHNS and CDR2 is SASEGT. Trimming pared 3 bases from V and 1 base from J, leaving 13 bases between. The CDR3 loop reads CASSDGQGASYEQYF. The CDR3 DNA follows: TGTGCCAGCAGTGATGGGCAAGGGGCATCCTACGAGCAGTACTTC.

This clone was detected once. The CDR3 nucleotides are TGTGCCAGCAGCTTATTAACGAGCTCCTACGAGCAGTACTTC. It yields the protein CASSLLTSSYEQYF. The rearrangement uses TRBV7-9 and TRBJ2-7; no firm D call. Germline values: CDR1 SEHNR, CDR2 FQNEAQ (reference sequence). The CDR3 runs 14 residues. Trimming removed 2 bases from V and 0 bases from J, with 8 bases in between.

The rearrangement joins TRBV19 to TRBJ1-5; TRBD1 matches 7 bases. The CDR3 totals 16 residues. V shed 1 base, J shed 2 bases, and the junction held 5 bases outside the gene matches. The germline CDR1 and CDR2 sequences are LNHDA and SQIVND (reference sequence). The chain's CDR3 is CASSIGQGLRNQPQHF. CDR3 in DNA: TGTGCCAGTAGTATAGGACAGGGTTTGCGCAATCAGCCCCAGCATTTT.

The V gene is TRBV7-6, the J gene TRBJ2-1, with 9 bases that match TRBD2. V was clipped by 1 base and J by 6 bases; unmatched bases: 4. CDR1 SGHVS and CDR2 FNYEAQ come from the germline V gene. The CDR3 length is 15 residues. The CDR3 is CASSLGLADFNEQFF. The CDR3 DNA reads TGTGCCAGCAGCTTAGGACTAGCGGACTTCAATGAGCAGTTCTTC.

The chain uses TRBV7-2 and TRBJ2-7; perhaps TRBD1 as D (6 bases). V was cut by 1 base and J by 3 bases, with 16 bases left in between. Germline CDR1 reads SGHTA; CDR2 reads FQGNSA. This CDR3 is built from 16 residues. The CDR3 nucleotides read TGTGCCAGCAGCTTAGACGGTTGGACAGCCCGCTACGAGCAGTACTTC. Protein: CASSLDGWTARYEQYF.

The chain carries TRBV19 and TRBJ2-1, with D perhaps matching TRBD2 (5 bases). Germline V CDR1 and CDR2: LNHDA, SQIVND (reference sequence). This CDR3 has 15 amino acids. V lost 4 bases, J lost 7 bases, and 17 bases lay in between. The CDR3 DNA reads TGTGCCAGTAGTACCCGGACCCGCCCGGGGAATGAGCAGTTCTTC. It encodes CASSTRTRPGNEQFF.

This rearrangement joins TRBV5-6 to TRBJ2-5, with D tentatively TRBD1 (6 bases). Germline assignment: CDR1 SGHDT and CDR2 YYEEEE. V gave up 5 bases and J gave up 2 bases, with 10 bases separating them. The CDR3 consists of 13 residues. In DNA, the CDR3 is TGTGCCAGCAGACAACAGGGACAAGAGACCCAGTACTTC. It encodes CASRQQGQETQYF.

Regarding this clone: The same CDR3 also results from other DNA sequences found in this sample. CDR3 region: CASSSRQGYEQYF. The CDR3 DNA is TGTGCCAGCAGTTCCCGACAGGGGTACGAGCAGTACTTC. The V call is TRBV27, the J call TRBJ2-7, with 8 bases identical to TRBD1. CDR1 is MNHEY, CDR2 SMNVEV, per germline (reference sequence). The CDR3 runs 13 residues. J gave up 4 bases and V 4 bases, and 3 bases lay outside the gene matches.

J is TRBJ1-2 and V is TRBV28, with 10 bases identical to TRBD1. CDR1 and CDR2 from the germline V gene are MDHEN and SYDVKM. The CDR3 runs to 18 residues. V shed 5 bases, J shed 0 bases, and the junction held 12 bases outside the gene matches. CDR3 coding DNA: TGTGCCAGCAGTCCTTCCGGGACAGGGGAGTGGGCTAACTATGGCTACACCTTC. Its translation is CASSPSGTGEWANYGYTF.

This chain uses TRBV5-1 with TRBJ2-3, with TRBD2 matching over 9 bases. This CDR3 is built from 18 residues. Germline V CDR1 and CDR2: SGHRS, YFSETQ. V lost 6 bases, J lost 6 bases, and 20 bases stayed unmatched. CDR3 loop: CASTNYGTSLRVGDTQYF. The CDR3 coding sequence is TGCGCCAGCACTAATTACGGGACTAGCCTTCGAGTGGGGGATACGCAGTATTTT.

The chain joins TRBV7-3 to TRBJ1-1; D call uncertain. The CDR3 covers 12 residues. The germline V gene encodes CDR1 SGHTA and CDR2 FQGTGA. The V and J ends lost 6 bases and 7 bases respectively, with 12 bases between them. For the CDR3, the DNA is TGTGCCAGCAGTTTCACCCTGCGTGAAGCTTTCTTT. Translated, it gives CASSFTLREAFF.

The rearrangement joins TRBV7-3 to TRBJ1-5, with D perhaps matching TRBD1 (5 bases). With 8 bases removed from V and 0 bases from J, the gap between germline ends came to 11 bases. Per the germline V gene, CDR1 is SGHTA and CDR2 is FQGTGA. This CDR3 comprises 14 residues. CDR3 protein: CASAGGVSNQPQHF. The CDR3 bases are TGTGCCAGCGCCGGGGGGGTTAGCAATCAGCCCCAGCATTTT. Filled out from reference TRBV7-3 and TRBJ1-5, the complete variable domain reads GAGVSQTPSNKVTEKGKYVELRCDPISGHTALYWYRQSLGQGPEFLIYFQGTGAADDSGLPNDRFFAVRPEGSVSTLKIQRTERGDSAVYLCASAGGVSNQPQHFGDGTRLSIL.

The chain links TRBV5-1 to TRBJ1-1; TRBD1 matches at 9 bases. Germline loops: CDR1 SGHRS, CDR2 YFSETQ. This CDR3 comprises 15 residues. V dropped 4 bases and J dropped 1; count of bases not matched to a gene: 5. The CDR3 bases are TGCGCCAGCAGCCCGTGGGACAGGGCGAACACTGAAGCTTTCTTT. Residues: CASSPWDRANTEAFF. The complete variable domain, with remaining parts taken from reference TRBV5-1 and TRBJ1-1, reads KAGVTQTPRYLIKTRGQQVTLSCSPISGHRSVSWYQQTPGQGLQFLFEYFSETQRNKGNFPGRFSGRQFSNSRSEMNVSTLELGDSALYLCASSPWDRANTEAFFGQGTRLTVV.

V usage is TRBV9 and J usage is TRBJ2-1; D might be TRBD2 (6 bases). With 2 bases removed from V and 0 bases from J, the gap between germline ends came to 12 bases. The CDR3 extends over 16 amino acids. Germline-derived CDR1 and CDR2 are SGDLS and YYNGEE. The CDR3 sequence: CASSVTGSSSYNEQFF. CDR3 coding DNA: TGTGCCAGCAGCGTGACCGGGAGTAGCTCCTACAATGAGCAGTTCTTC.